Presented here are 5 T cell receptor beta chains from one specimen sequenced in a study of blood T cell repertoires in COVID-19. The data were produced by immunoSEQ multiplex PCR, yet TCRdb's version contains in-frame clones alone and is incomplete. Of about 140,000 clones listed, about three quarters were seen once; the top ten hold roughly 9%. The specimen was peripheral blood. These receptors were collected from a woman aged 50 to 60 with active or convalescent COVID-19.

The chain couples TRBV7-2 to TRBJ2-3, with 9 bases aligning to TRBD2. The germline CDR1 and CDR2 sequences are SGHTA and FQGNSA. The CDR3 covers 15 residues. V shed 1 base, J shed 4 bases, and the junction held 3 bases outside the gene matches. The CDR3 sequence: CASSLVGLASDTQYF. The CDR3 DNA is TGTGCCAGCAGCTTAGTGGGACTAGCATCAGATACGCAGTATTTT.

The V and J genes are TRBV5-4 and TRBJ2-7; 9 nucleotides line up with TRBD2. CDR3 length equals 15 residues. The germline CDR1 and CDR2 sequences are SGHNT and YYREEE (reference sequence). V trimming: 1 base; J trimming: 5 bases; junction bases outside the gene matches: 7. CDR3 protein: CASSLSGGGANEQYF. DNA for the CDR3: TGTGCCAGCAGCTTGTCTGGCGGGGGGGCCAACGAGCAGTACTTC.

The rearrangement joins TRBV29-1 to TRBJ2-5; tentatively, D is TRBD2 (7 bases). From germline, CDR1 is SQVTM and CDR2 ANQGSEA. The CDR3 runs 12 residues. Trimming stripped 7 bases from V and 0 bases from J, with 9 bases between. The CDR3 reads CSAGGHQETQYF. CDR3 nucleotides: TGCAGCGCCGGGGGGCACCAAGAGACCCAGTACTTC.

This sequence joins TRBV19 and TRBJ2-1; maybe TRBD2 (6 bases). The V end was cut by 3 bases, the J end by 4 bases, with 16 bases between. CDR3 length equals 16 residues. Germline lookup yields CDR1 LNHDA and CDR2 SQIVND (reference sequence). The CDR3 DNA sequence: TGTGCCAGTAGTATTAGGTCTCGCGGGGTTTACAATGAGCAGTTCTTC. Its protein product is CASSIRSRGVYNEQFF.

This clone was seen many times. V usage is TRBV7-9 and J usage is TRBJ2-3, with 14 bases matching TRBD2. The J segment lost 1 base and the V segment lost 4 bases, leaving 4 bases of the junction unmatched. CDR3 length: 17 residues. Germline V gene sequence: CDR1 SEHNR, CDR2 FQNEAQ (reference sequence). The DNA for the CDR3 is TGTGCCAGCAGCTCGGGACTAGCGGGGGCCCGCACAGATACGCAGTATTTT. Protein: CASSSGLAGARTDTQYF.